This T cell receptor beta chain was retrieved from a study of Graves' ophthalmopathy and Graves' hyperthyroidism. The sequenced template was RNA, covering the TCR beta CDR3 region. A first-round RT-PCR used HTBI primers, followed by a second-round multiplex PCR. One entry per CDR3 protein results from TCRdb running MiXCR on the multiplex PCR reads. Of some 250,000 distinct CDR3 sequences detected, 40% to 50% appear once; the ten largest clones hold roughly half. V dropped 0 bases and J dropped 5 bases, with 13 bases sitting between them. Per germline, CDR1 LGHNA and CDR2 YNFKEQ. The CDR3 spans 15 residues.

This receptor was taken from an adult man with Graves' ophthalmopathy. The sequenced material came from peripheral blood. V gene TRBV4-2 combines with J gene TRBJ2-5; D call uncertain. The CDR3 is CASSQEQQIWETQYF. The CDR3 DNA reads as TGTGCCAGCAGCCAAGAGCAGCAGATCTGGGAGACCCAGTACTTC.